This TCR beta chain is drawn from a study of blood T cell repertoires in COVID-19. Overall study context: Acute and convalescent COVID-19 samples came from the United States, Italy and Spain. Sample material is recorded as cDNA or gDNA derived from T cells, B-cell-depleted T cells, or PBMCs.

The V and J ends lost 5 bases and 1 base, in that order; junction bases with no gene match: 9. Germline values: CDR1 SQVTM, CDR2 ANQGSEA. This CDR3 region has 16 residues. In the study's own analysis: Estimates of nucleated cell counts were drawn from the amplification of reference gene primers. Only in-frame clones appear in the TCRdb table, and some are missing; sequencing was by immunoSEQ multiplex PCR. For V, J and clone size, that table is used; D and trimming come from the DNA. This table holds approximately 70,000 clones, roughly 82% found once. This clone was detected a few times. The sequence derives from an elderly woman with acute or convalescent COVID-19. The chain couples TRBV29-1 to TRBJ2-3, with TRBD2 matching over 10 bases. Sequenced sample: peripheral blood. CDR3 DNA: TGCAGCGTTAGAACTAGCGGGAATGGGGGCACAGATACGCAGTATTTT. Translation: CSVRTSGNGGTDTQYF.